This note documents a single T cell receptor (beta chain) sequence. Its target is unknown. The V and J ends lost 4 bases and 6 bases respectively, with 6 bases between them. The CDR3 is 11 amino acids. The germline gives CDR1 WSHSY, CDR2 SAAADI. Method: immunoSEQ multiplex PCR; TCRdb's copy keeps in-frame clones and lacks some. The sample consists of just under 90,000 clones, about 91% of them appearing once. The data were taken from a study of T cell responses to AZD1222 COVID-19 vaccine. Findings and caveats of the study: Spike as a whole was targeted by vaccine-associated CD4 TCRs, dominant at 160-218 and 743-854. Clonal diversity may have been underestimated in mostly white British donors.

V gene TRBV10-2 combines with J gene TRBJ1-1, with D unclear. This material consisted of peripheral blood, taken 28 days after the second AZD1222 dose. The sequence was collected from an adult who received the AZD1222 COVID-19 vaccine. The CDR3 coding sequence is TGCGCCAGCAGTGGCTCGGCTGAAGCTTTCTTT. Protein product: CASSGSAEAFF.